This record looks at one T cell receptor beta chain sequence and its context. Its antigen target is currently unknown. No clone much larger than this one lies a single base away; base qualities are absent. The data stem from a study of shared clonotypes between healthy human individuals (dated by TCRdb to 2019 to 2021). Regarding the study in general: The cohort comprised a couple of women and a few men aged 18 to 49 years. Between about 0.8 and 8.9 billion PBMCs per donor were obtained by leukapheresis. The study deeply sequenced blood TCR repertoires of about 5 healthy adults to estimate repertoire size and the extent of clonotype sharing between individuals. Libraries were prepared and TCR repertoires were sequenced by different laboratories using diverse techniques, in order to increase sequencing depth and limit assay-specific biases. Per donor, three plates each were used for CD4 naive and CD4 memory, two for CD8 naive, and one for CD8 memory.

Using the deep immunoSEQ assay, multiplex PCR amplified TCR CDR3 regions from genomic DNA. Genomic DNA extracted from each cell subset was distributed evenly over all wells of several immunoSEQ 96-well plates, and each plate served as one replicate. For sorted subsets, 200 to 250 ng of genomic DNA, equivalent to tens of thousands of T cell genomes, went into each replicate PCR. The purified libraries were quantified using a Qubit 3.0 fluorometer, sized with a Bioanalyzer 2100, and then quantified again using the KAPA Library Quantification kit. Every immunoSEQ 96-well plate was sequenced on a dedicated single-read 150-cycle Illumina NextSeq 550 flow cell. On the study's bioinformatics: Because the immunoSEQ output held only junctional sequences and lacked quality scores, the filtering could not match the filtering applied to full-length reads. Sequences were annotated with PyIR, a Python wrapper for IgBLAST v1.9, using IMGT germline references to assign V/J genes and CDR3. Any read was removed if the V/J assignment was weak (E-value above 1e-6), the CDR3 was missing, or the read contained stop codons, out-of-frame junctions, or ambiguous translated residues. V3J clonotypes were defined by identical inferred V gene, J gene, and CDR3 amino acid sequence. Percentage overlap between repertoires was computed as shared unique clonotypes divided by the size of the smaller repertoire. Repertoire richness was assessed with RTK rarefaction, the Chao1 estimator, and Recon v2.1 estimates of unobserved clonotypes. Generation probabilities for all TCRbeta clonotypes obtained by the gDNA method from a handful of donors were computed using OLGA. Not all clones reach the TCRdb copy of this immuneACCESS table, which keeps in-frame sequences only. Checked studies attribute under half of the gap to unresolved V genes and leave the rest unexplained. V, J and clone size were drawn from that table, and D and trimming were deduced from the DNA. Within this sample are approximately 2,000,000 clones, with about 90% of them counted one time only. Clones ranked in the top ten supply 0.3% to 0.45% of the sample.

Points the paper makes about the study in general: Pairwise subsampling led to the expectation that sequencing depth would affect the degree of clonotype sharing among donors. Naive subsets generally had larger estimated clonotype richness than memory subsets did. Sharing across a few donors was observed for around 4.8% of naive CD4, about 3.2% of naive CD8, 2% to 2.5% of memory CD4, and about 0.4% of memory CD8 clonotypes. Because the study included only a small number of donors, the genetic and exposure-history diversity represented was limited. Compared with non-shared clonotypes, clonotypes shared by all four sorted-subset donors had higher generation probabilities. Rarefaction of sorted-subset datasets indicated incomplete sequencing despite the large sequencing depth. Sampling was restricted to blood, and TCR repertoires in tissues likely differ from the TCR repertoires found in blood.

The donors were healthy, HIV-negative adults with no recently reported acute infections or vaccinations. All donors were Caucasian adults living in Nashville, Tennessee, USA. CD4+ T cells were enriched by magnetic negative selection; naive cells were then positively selected on CD45RA, and the negative fraction formed the memory subset. After blood collection by leukapheresis, PBMCs were isolated using Ficoll-Histopaque density gradient centrifugation and then cryopreserved in the vapor phase of liquid nitrogen. Analytical flow cytometry was used to check the purity and quantity of each magnetically sorted T cell population. From each sorted fraction, genomic DNA was isolated and quantified by UV absorbance on a Nanodrop 2000c. The CDR3 spans 14 residues, from the cysteine through the phenylalanine. Kept here is only the CDR3 DNA, which spans 42 bases and is read in frame from base 1. V is trimmed back by 4 bases and J by 5 bases, and the junction contains 4 bases that no gene match accounts for. Via the germline V gene, CDR1 is MNHNS and CDR2 SASEGT.

Sequenced: naive CD4+ T cells from PBMCs. Explained via the paper, the cell subset or site label denotes: CD45RA+ positively selected. The receptor comes from a man between 18 and 35 years old in good health. Some clones in this sample may be carry-over from other donors' samples. Recombination joined TRBV6-1 with TRBJ2-7; TRBD2 fits 11 bases in the junction. The nucleotides read TGTGCCAGCAGTGTAGCGGGAGGGCCGGACGAGCAGTACTTC. Its protein product is CASSVAGGPDEQYF.